These 27 T cell receptor beta chains came from one sample sequenced in a study of technical replicates of blood from a handful of donors. Repertoires were generated with immunoSEQ multiplex PCR, while TCRdb's copy carries only in-frame clones and drops some. The table records around 16,000 clones, approximately 83% of them present only once. Input material: PBMCs. All receptors come from a human donor in good health.

This chain joins TRBV10-2 and TRBJ1-1; 7 positions agree with TRBD1. Germline CDR1 is WSHSY and CDR2 is SAAADI. The ends lost 3 bases at V and 7 bases at J; junction bases unmatched: 5. CDR3 length: 13 residues. Here the CDR3 reads CASSDRTGGEAFF. The CDR3 region has the DNA TGCGCCAGCAGTGACCGGACAGGTGGTGAAGCTTTCTTT.

The chain has TRBV19 and TRBJ1-1, with D perhaps TRBD1 (5 bases). Trimming removed 2 bases at V and 9 bases at J, with 16 bases between. Germline CDR1 LNHDA, CDR2 SQIVND (reference sequence). The CDR3 contains 14 residues. CDR3 DNA sequence: TGTGCCAGTAGTATATCCCGCGGGGGGAGAAAAGCTTTCTTT. The encoded protein is CASSISRGGRKAFF.

The V and J genes are TRBV19 and TRBJ2-1, with 7 bases identical to TRBD2. The germline CDR1 and CDR2 sequences are LNHDA and SQIVND (reference sequence). The length of the CDR3 is 17 residues. The V and J ends lost 3 bases and 0 bases, in that order; junction bases with no gene match: 8. CDR3 nucleotides: TGTGCCAGTAGTATCCCCTCTAGCGGCCCCTCCTACAATGAGCAGTTCTTC. Its translation is CASSIPSSGPSYNEQFF.

The chain couples TRBV5-1 to TRBJ2-5, with D possibly being TRBD1 (5 bases). Germline CDR1 SGHRS, CDR2 YFSETQ. Trimming removed 0 bases at V and 4 bases at J, with 10 bases between. The CDR3 has 14 amino acids. CDR3 in DNA: TGCGCCAGCAGCTTGGGGGGCTTGCGAGAGACCCAGTACTTC. Amino acid sequence: CASSLGGLRETQYF.

V usage is TRBV5-1 and J usage is TRBJ2-7; 10 bases match TRBD2. This CDR3 has 18 residues. V shed 4 bases, J shed 2 bases, and the junction held 15 bases outside the gene matches. CDR1 and CDR2 (germline): SGHRS, YFSETQ. In nucleotides, the CDR3 is TGCGCCAGCAGCAAGTCGTCTAGCGGGAGTCGGACCGCCTACGAGCAGTACTTC. This gives the protein CASSKSSSGSRTAYEQYF. Full variable domain (remainder filled in from reference TRBV5-1 and TRBJ2-7): KAGVTQTPRYLIKTRGQQVTLSCSPISGHRSVSWYQQTPGQGLQFLFEYFSETQRNKGNFPGRFSGRQFSNSRSEMNVSTLELGDSALYLCASSKSSSGSRTAYEQYFGPGTRLTVT.

The chain combines TRBV25-1 with TRBJ1-5, with 7 nucleotides matching TRBD1. V was clipped by 8 bases and J by 1 base; unmatched bases: 5. CDR3 length: 14 residues. Germline V gene data show CDR1 as MGHDK and CDR2 as SYGVNS. The chain's CDR3 is CASGQDRSNQPQHF. In DNA form, the CDR3 reads TGTGCCAGCGGACAGGACAGAAGCAATCAGCCCCAGCATTTT.

This chain joins TRBV19 and TRBJ2-7, with 7 bases matching TRBD1. V was clipped by 2 bases and J by 3 bases; unmatched bases: 7. This CDR3 spans 15 amino acids. Germline loops: CDR1 LNHDA, CDR2 SQIVND (reference sequence). The CDR3 DNA sequence: TGTGCCAGTAGTATATCCCAGACAGGGTACTACGAGCAGTACTTC. Translating it yields CASSISQTGYYEQYF.

CDR3 nucleotides: TGTGCCAGTAGTATCCCGGGGTCTAACTATGGCTACACCTTC. Translating it yields CASSIPGSNYGYTF. V gene TRBV19 combines with J gene TRBJ1-2; D unresolved. The CDR3 is 14 residues long. In germline, CDR1 is LNHDA, CDR2 SQIVND (reference sequence). Trimming removed 3 bases at V and 0 bases at J, with 8 bases between.

This clone was found a few times. This rearrangement joins TRBV4-2 to TRBJ2-1; D is unclear. CDR1 is LGHNA and CDR2 is YNFKEQ in the germline V gene. This CDR3 has 15 residues. V lost 0 bases to trimming and J lost 0 bases, with 6 bases between them. The DNA of the CDR3 is TGTGCCAGCAGCCAAGACTACAGCTCCTACAATGAGCAGTTCTTC. Translated: CASSQDYSSYNEQFF.

The chain uses TRBV7-9 and TRBJ2-7; 13 bases line up with TRBD2. This CDR3 is built from 15 residues. V lost 7 bases to trimming and J lost 3 bases; unmatched junction nucleotides: 6. The germline V gene has CDR1 SEHNR and CDR2 FQNEAQ (reference sequence). The CDR3 region is CASIPGTSGDYEQYF. Here the CDR3 DNA reads TGTGCCAGCATCCCGGGGACTAGCGGGGACTACGAGCAGTACTTC.

The J gene is TRBJ1-2, the V gene TRBV5-4; 9 bases agree with TRBD1. Per germline, CDR1 SGHNT and CDR2 YYREEE (reference sequence). The length of the CDR3 is 17 residues. With 4 bases clipped from V and 6 bases from J, the junction kept 16 bases outside the gene matches. CDR3 bases: TGTGCCAGCAGCCAACGGGGACAGGGAGGATTATTTCATGGCTACACCTTC. Residues: CASSQRGQGGLFHGYTF.

The genes are TRBV6-1 and TRBJ1-5; the D is unclear. Germline loops: CDR1 MNHNS, CDR2 SASEGT. This CDR3 has 15 residues. The V gene lost 5 bases and the J gene lost 0 bases, with 11 bases spanning the gap. The CDR3 region is CASSQHGDSNQPQHF. The CDR3 DNA follows: TGTGCCAGCAGTCAGCACGGGGATAGCAATCAGCCCCAGCATTTT.

This chain uses TRBV6-6 with TRBJ1-3; no reliable D call. The CDR3 is made up of 16 amino acids. V was cut by 0 bases and J by 8 bases, with 17 bases left in between. Germline CDR1 and CDR2: MNHNY and SVGAGI (reference sequence). CDR3 DNA: TGTGCCAGCAGTTACTCGGGAGACCGTTCAGGAGACACCATATATTTT. It yields the protein CASSYSGDRSGDTIYF.

This clone was found once. In DNA, the CDR3 is TGTGCCAGCAGCGTAGGGACCCCAGCCGGGAGCCACTCCTACAATGAGCAGTTCTTC. Translated: CASSVGTPAGSHSYNEQFF. The chain has TRBV9 and TRBJ2-1; D may be TRBD2 (6 bases). Germline V gene lookup returns CDR1 SGDLS and CDR2 YYNGEE. The CDR3 is 19 amino acids. The V end lost 0 bases, the J end lost 0 bases, and 19 bases lay between the germline ends. Supplemented by reference TRBV9 and TRBJ2-1, the full variable domain reads DSGVTQTPKHLITATGQRVTLRCSPRSGDLSVYWYQQSLDQGLQFLIQYYNGEERAKGNILERFSAQQFPDLHSELNLSSLELGDSALYFCASSVGTPAGSHSYNEQFFGPGTRLTVL.

J is TRBJ1-2 and V is TRBV15; TRBD1 might be the D (5 bases). Germline V gives CDR1 LNHNV, CDR2 YYDKDF (reference sequence). CDR3 size: 15 residues. Trimming took off 1 base at V and 8 bases at J, with 17 bases between the two ends. This CDR3 reads CATSRGQGAFSGYTF. The CDR3 DNA sequence: TGTGCCACCAGCAGAGGACAAGGGGCGTTCTCGGGCTACACCTTC.

The rearrangement joins TRBV9 to TRBJ2-1, with D hard to call. There are 17 residues in the CDR3. CDR1 is SGDLS, CDR2 YYNGEE, per germline. V lost 3 bases, J lost 5 bases, and 21 bases lay in between. The CDR3 spells CASSALEISPNHNEQFF. In DNA, the CDR3 is TGTGCCAGCAGCGCCCTCGAGATTAGCCCTAACCACAATGAGCAGTTCTTC. The full variable domain, completed using reference TRBV9 and TRBJ2-1, is DSGVTQTPKHLITATGQRVTLRCSPRSGDLSVYWYQQSLDQGLQFLIQYYNGEERAKGNILERFSAQQFPDLHSELNLSSLELGDSALYFCASSALEISPNHNEQFFGPGTRLTVL.

This chain connects TRBV19 to TRBJ2-1; D remains unclear. Trimming removed 1 base at V and 5 bases at J, with 12 bases between. The CDR3 runs to 15 residues. Germline V CDR1 and CDR2: LNHDA, SQIVND (reference sequence). The CDR3 sequence is CASSIGSTSNNEQFF. The DNA for the CDR3 is TGTGCCAGTAGTATAGGCTCAACTTCGAACAATGAGCAGTTCTTC. Full variable domain (missing parts from reference TRBV19 and TRBJ2-1): DGGITQSPKYLFRKEGQNVTLSCEQNLNHDAMYWYRQDPGQGLRLIYYSQIVNDFQKGDIAEGYSVSREKKESFPLTVTSAQKNPTAFYLCASSIGSTSNNEQFFGPGTRLTVL.

This chain joins TRBV6-5 and TRBJ1-2; 10 bases line up with TRBD1. CDR3 length: 15 amino acids. Germline V CDR1 and CDR2: MNHEY, SVGAGI. The V and J ends lost 6 bases and 8 bases, in that order; junction bases with no gene match: 12. CDR3 loop: CASSSGTGALGGYTF. CDR3 DNA: TGTGCCAGCAGCTCCGGGACAGGGGCGCTGGGGGGCTACACCTTC.

This chain connects TRBV4-2 to TRBJ2-2, with D perhaps TRBD2 (6 bases). Looked up from germline, CDR1 is LGHNA and CDR2 is YNFKEQ. V lost 2 bases, J lost 4 bases, and 11 bases lay in between. This CDR3 comprises 15 residues. The CDR3 sequence: CASSQPTGGTGELFF. The CDR3 bases are TGTGCCAGCAGCCAACCTACCGGGGGCACCGGGGAGCTGTTTTTT.

This chain links TRBV28 with TRBJ2-3; possible D gene TRBD1, 5 bases. Germline V gene sequence: CDR1 MDHEN, CDR2 SYDVKM. The CDR3 totals 16 residues. Between the trimmed V and J ends, which lost 4 bases and 4 bases, there was a span of 18 bases. CDR3 sequence: CASSSLPTGPADTQYF. CDR3 coding DNA: TGTGCCAGCAGTTCCTTGCCAACAGGCCCTGCAGATACGCAGTATTTT.

The V gene is TRBV19, the J gene TRBJ1-5, with D perhaps matching TRBD1 (5 bases). This CDR3 is built from 15 residues. Trimming took 5 bases from V and 5 from J, leaving 16 bases between them. The germline V gene has CDR1 LNHDA and CDR2 SQIVND (reference sequence). The CDR3 DNA reads as TGTGCCAGTAGTTCCACTCAGGGCTGGGATCAGCCCCAGCATTTT. Amino acids: CASSSTQGWDQPQHF.

This clone was detected a few times. V usage is TRBV2 and J usage is TRBJ1-5, with a tentative D call TRBD1 (5 bases). The CDR3 totals 14 residues. The ends were cut back, 4 bases at V and 3 bases at J, with 10 bases in the middle. Germline V gene sequence: CDR1 SNHLY, CDR2 FYNNEI. In DNA form, the CDR3 reads TGTGCCAGCAGTGGGACGGACATCAATCAGCCCCAGCATTTT. It translates to CASSGTDINQPQHF.

The CDR3 region is CASSGTSGSFHEQYF. The DNA for the CDR3 is TGTGCCAGCAGCGGAACTAGCGGGAGTTTTCACGAGCAGTACTTC. The gene calls are TRBV9 and TRBJ2-7, with TRBD2 matching over 11 bases. J lost 5 bases, V lost 3 bases, and 7 bases had no gene match. This CDR3 contains 15 residues. Germline assignment: CDR1 SGDLS and CDR2 YYNGEE.

This clone was seen once. This chain connects TRBV5-5 to TRBJ2-7; perhaps TRBD2 as D (6 bases). From germline, CDR1 is SGHKS and CDR2 YYEKEE (reference sequence). V dropped 1 base and J dropped 4 bases, with 18 bases sitting between them. The CDR3 is 16 residues long. DNA of the CDR3: TGTGCCAGCAGCTTGTCCGGGAGACCAATGCCTTACGAGCAGTACTTC. Amino acids: CASSLSGRPMPYEQYF.

This clone appeared a single time. The chain has TRBV10-3 and TRBJ1-2; TRBD1 matches at 8 bases. The CDR3 contains 13 residues. Germline V lookup: CDR1 ENHRY, CDR2 SYGVKD. Trimming cost V 10 bases and J 0 bases; bases outside gene matches: 4. CDR3 region: CATGQGTNYGYTF. The CDR3 nucleotides read TGTGCCACTGGACAGGGTACTAACTATGGCTACACCTTC.

The CDR3 region is CASRTGGGNEQFF. For the CDR3, the DNA is TGCGCCAGCAGGACAGGGGGTGGCAATGAGCAGTTCTTC. The genes are TRBV10-2 and TRBJ2-1; 9 bases fit TRBD1. Trimming at V came to 6 bases and at J to 6 bases, leaving 3 bases not matched to a gene. Per the germline V gene, CDR1 is WSHSY and CDR2 is SAAADI. The CDR3 is 13 amino acids.

This chain joins TRBV10-2 and TRBJ2-1; 12 bases fit TRBD2. Germline V gene lookup returns CDR1 WSHSY and CDR2 SAAADI. The CDR3 sequence is 15 residues long. J gave up 5 bases and V 6 bases, and 5 bases lay outside the gene matches. CDR3 DNA: TGCGCCAGCAGACACCTAGCGGGAGGGAACAATGAGCAGTTCTTC. Residues: CASRHLAGGNNEQFF.